Described below is a single T cell receptor beta chain sequence and its context. Its antigen is not identified. Patients with a history of autoimmune disease or on systemic immunosuppression were excluded. Germline-derived CDR1 and CDR2 are SEHNR and FQNEAQ (reference sequence). The CDR3 has 15 amino acids. Trimming cost V 2 bases and J 7 bases, with 14 bases left between them. This entry comes from a study of OX40 agonist ivuxolimab in advanced cancers. Study summary: Administration of intravenous ivuxolimab to patients occurred every 2 weeks at 0.01 to 10 mg/kg. Patients assigned to dose escalation were diagnosed with hepatocellular carcinoma, melanoma, renal cell or head and neck cancer.

TCRdb's copy holds only in-frame clones and misses some; the assay was immunoSEQ multiplex PCR. This table has about 64,000 clones, about four fifths appearing once. Regarding the study as a whole: Within 6 weeks, CD4+ and CD8+ blood T cells expanded clonally at 0.1 to 3.0 mg/kg.

The material was CD4+ or CD8+ T cells sorted from blood, obtained in a trial of the OX40 agonist ivuxolimab. This chain connects TRBV7-9 to TRBJ1-4; perhaps TRBD1 as D (6 bases). The sequence came from an adult with an advanced solid tumor such as melanoma, head and neck, liver or kidney cancer. CDR3 bases: TGTGCCAGCAGCTTACGGGGGGCCCCTGGTGAAAAACTGTTTTTT. Translated: CASSLRGAPGEKLFF. The complete variable domain, with remaining parts taken from reference TRBV7-9 and TRBJ1-4, reads DTGVSQNPRHKITKRGQNVTFRCDPISEHNRLYWYRQTLGQGPEFLTYFQNEAQLEKSRLLSDRFSAERPKGSFSTLEIQRTEQGDSAMYLCASSLRGAPGEKLFFGSGTQLSVL.